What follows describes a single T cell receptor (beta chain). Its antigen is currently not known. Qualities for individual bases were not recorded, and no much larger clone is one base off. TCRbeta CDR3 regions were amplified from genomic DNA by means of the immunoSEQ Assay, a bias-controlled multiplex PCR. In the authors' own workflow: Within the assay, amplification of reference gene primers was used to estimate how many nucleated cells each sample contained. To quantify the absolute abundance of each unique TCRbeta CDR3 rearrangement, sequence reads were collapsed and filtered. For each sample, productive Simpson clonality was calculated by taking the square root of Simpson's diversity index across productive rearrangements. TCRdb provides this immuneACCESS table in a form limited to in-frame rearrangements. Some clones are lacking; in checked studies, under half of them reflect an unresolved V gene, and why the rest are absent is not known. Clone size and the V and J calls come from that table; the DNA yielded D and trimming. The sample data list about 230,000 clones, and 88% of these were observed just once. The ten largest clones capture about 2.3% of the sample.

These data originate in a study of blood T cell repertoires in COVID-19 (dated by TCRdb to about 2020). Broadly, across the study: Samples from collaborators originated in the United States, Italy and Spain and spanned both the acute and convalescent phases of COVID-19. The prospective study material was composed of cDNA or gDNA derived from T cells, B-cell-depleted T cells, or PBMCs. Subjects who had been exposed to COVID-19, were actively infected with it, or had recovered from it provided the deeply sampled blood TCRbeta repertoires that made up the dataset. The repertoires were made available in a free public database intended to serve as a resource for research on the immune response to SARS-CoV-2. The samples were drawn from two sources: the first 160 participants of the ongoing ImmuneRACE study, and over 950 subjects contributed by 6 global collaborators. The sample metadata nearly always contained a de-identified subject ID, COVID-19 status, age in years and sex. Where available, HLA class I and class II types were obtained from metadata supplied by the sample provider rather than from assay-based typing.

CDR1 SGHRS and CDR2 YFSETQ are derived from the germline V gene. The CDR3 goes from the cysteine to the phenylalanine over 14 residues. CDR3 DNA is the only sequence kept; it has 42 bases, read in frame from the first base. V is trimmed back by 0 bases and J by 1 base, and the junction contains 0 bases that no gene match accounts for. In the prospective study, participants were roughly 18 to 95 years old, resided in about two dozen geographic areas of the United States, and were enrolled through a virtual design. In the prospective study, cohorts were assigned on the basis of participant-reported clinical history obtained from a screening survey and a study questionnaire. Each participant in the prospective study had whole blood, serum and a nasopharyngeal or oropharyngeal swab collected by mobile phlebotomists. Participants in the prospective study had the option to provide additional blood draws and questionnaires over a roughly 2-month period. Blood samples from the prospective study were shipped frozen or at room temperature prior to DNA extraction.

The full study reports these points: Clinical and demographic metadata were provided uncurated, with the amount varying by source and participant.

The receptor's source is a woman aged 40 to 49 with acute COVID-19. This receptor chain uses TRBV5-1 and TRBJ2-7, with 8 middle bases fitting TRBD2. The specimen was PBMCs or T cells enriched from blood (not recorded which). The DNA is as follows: TGCGCCAGCAGCTTGGGACTAGCGTCCTACGAGCAGTACTTC. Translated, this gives CASSLGLASYEQYF.